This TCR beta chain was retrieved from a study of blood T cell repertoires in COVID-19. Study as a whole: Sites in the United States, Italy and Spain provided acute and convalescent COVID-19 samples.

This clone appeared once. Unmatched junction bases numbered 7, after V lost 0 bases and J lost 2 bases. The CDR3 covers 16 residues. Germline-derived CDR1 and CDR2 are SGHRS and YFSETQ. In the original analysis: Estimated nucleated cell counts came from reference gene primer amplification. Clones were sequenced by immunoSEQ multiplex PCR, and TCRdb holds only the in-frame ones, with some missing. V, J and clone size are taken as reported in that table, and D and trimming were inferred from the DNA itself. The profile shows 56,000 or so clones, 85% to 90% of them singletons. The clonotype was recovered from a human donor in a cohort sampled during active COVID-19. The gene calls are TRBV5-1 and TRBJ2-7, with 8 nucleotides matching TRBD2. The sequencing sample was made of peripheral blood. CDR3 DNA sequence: TGCGCCAGCAGCTTGGTTGCGGGGGGACGGGCCTACGAGCAGTACTTC. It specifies CASSLVAGGRAYEQYF.